A selection of T cell receptor beta chains follows, all from one sample in a study of blood T cell repertoires in COVID-19. The repertoire was sequenced with immunoSEQ multiplex PCR; TCRdb's copy has only in-frame clones and lacks some. Of some 190,000 clones listed, around four fifths are singletons. Sequencing was performed on peripheral blood. Source of these receptors: a woman in her 70s with active or convalescent COVID-19. The CDR3 runs from the conserved cysteine through the conserved F or W. A D gene is named only where the DNA matches it firmly. Clone size is not always given. Where it is, it says once, few, many or a class for expanded clones.

CDR3nt	CDR3aa	abundance	d_gene	j_gene	v_gene
TGTGCCAGCAGCGTAGAGGGACTAGATAGAGGCGAGCAGTACTTC	CASSVEGLDRGEQYF	NA	TRBD2	TRBJ2-7	TRBV9
TGTGCCAGCAGCTTGGAAGGGGCGCTTAACACTGAAGCTTTCTTT	CASSLEGALNTEAFF	NA	NA	TRBJ1-1	TRBV5-6
TGTGCCAGCAGCACAACGTCCAGGGTCCCACCCCTCCACTTT	CASSTTSRVPPLHF	NA	NA	TRBJ1-6	TRBV7-2
TGTGCCAGTAGTATGTCGGGGAGGGAGCAGTTCTTC	CASSMSGREQFF	NA	NA	TRBJ2-1	TRBV19
TGTGCCAGCGCGCGGGTCAGTGAAGCTTTCTTT	CASARVSEAFF	NA	NA	TRBJ1-1	TRBV6-5
TGTGCCAGCAGTCCTCCGGCAGGGACTGGAAACACCATATATTTT	CASSPPAGTGNTIYF	NA	NA	TRBJ1-3	TRBV28
TGTGCCAGCGCACAGACCTCCTACAATGAGCAGTTCTTC	CASAQTSYNEQFF	NA	NA	TRBJ2-1	TRBV27
TGTGCCAGCAGCTTTCAAGGACAGGGGGTAACTGAAGCTTTCTTT	CASSFQGQGVTEAFF	NA	TRBD1	TRBJ1-1	TRBV7-2
TGTGCCAGCAGTTTAGCTGGAGTGCGGTACTTC	CASSLAGVRYF	NA	NA	TRBJ2-7	TRBV27
TGTGCCAGCAGTTACGGTCGGGAGGGAAGGGGTGAGCAGTACTTC	CASSYGREGRGEQYF	once	TRBD2	TRBJ2-7	TRBV6-5
TGTGCCAGCAGTTTGAGTAAAGGGGCACCTAATCAGCCCCAGCATTTT	CASSLSKGAPNQPQHF	once	NA	TRBJ1-5	TRBV28
TGTGCCTGGAGTATCGGGGGGAACAATCAGCCCCAGCATTTT	CAWSIGGNNQPQHF	NA	NA	TRBJ1-5	TRBV30
TGCAGTGCCGAGGGGGACTACGAGCAGTACTTC	CSAEGDYEQYF	NA	NA	TRBJ2-7	TRBV20-1
TGTGCCAGCGCAGGGGGCGGTCATTACGGCTACACCTTC	CASAGGGHYGYTF	few	TRBD1	TRBJ1-2	TRBV28
TGCGCCAGCAGCTTGACAGGGAACTATGAGCAGTTCTTC	CASSLTGNYEQFF	NA	NA	TRBJ2-1	TRBV5-1
TGTGCCAGCAGCTTAACGGGGACTAGCACGCGGTTCTTC	CASSLTGTSTRFF	NA	TRBD2	TRBJ2-1	TRBV7-3
TGTGCCAGCAGGAACCTGGGACTAGTGGACCCCACCGGGGAGCTGTTTTTT	CASRNLGLVDPTGELFF	NA	TRBD2	TRBJ2-2	TRBV27
TGTGCCAGCAGCCAAGCCGGGACAGGGGGCAATCAGCCCCAGCATTTT	CASSQAGTGGNQPQHF	few	TRBD1	TRBJ1-5	TRBV3-1/TRBV3-2
TGTGCCAGCAGTTTACAGGGCCTCGAGCAGTACTTC	CASSLQGLEQYF	NA	NA	TRBJ2-7	TRBV3-1/TRBV3-2
TGTGCCAGCAGTGAGAGGGAAGGCAATCAGCCCCAGCATTTT	CASSEREGNQPQHF	NA	NA	TRBJ1-5	TRBV2
TGTGCCAGCAGCAACCGGTGGACTAGCGGCTACAATGAGCAGTTCTTC	CASSNRWTSGYNEQFF	NA	TRBD2	TRBJ2-1	TRBV7-9
TGCGCCAGCAGCTTGGGTGTAGTCCCAGATACGCAGTATTTT	CASSLGVVPDTQYF	NA	NA	TRBJ2-3	TRBV5-1
TGTGCCAGCAGTTTAAGGGGCAGCGCTAACTATGGCTACACCTTC	CASSLRGSANYGYTF	NA	NA	TRBJ1-2	TRBV28
TGTGCCAGCAGCAAGGGACAGAGGTTCTATAATTCACCCCTCCACTTT	CASSKGQRFYNSPLHF	NA	TRBD1	TRBJ1-6	TRBV7-9
TGTGCCACCAGTCCCCGAAGACAGGGAGGCTATGGTAACTATGGCTACACCTTC	CATSPRRQGGYGNYGYTF	NA	TRBD1	TRBJ1-2	TRBV15
TGTGCTAGTGGTTTGGTAGAGGGTGGTCGGGTTAGCGGGAGGGCCAGGCTGACCTACAATGAGCAGTTCTTC	CASGLVEGGRVSGRARLTYNEQFF	NA	TRBD2	TRBJ2-1	TRBV12-5
TGCGCCAGCAGCTTCGGTGCGGTGAACACCGGGGAGCTGTTTTTT	CASSFGAVNTGELFF	NA	NA	TRBJ2-2	TRBV5-1
TGTGCCAGCTCATCGACTAGCGGGAGCTCCTACGAGCAGTACTTC	CASSSTSGSSYEQYF	NA	TRBD2	TRBJ2-7	TRBV18
TGTGCCAGCAGCCAAGTTAGGCTAGCGGCCAATCGGGGCGAGCAGTACTTC	CASSQVRLAANRGEQYF	NA	TRBD2	TRBJ2-7	TRBV3-1/TRBV3-2
TGTGCCAGCAGCCTATTCTTTAGCGGGAGTCTGGGCAATGAGCAGTTCTTC	CASSLFFSGSLGNEQFF	NA	TRBD2	TRBJ2-1	TRBV4-2
TGCGCCAGCAGTGAGTCTGCGGCCGGCGAGCAGTACTTC	CASSESAAGEQYF	NA	NA	TRBJ2-7	TRBV10-2
TGTGCCAGCAGCCAAGTTTCGGGCGGTTGGGGGCGGCGTGGCTACACCTTC	CASSQVSGGWGRRGYTF	once	NA	TRBJ1-2	TRBV3-1/TRBV3-2
TGTGCCAGCAGCTTCGGCAGGGTGGATCAGCCCCAGCATTTT	CASSFGRVDQPQHF	NA	NA	TRBJ1-5	TRBV5-6
TGTGCCAGCAGTGAAGCCAGGGACTACGAGCAGTACTTC	CASSEARDYEQYF	NA	NA	TRBJ2-7	TRBV6-4
TGTGCCAGCAGTTTGGTCGTGCGGGCCGCCGGGGGCGAGCAGTACTTC	CASSLVVRAAGGEQYF	once	NA	TRBJ2-7	TRBV28
TGCAGTGCTAGTTCGGGACTAGCGGGAGGTTATTACAATGAGCAGTTCTTC	CSASSGLAGGYYNEQFF	NA	TRBD2	TRBJ2-1	TRBV20-1
TGTGCCAGCTCACCTGCCGCAGGGGGAGTGACCGGGGAGCTGTTTTTT	CASSPAAGGVTGELFF	NA	TRBD1	TRBJ2-2	TRBV18
TGTGCCAGCAGGGGACTAGCGGGACCTACCGGGGAGCTGTTTTTT	CASRGLAGPTGELFF	NA	TRBD2	TRBJ2-2	TRBV28
TGTGCCTCGGGGGGACAGGGAGGATCGTACAATGAGCAGTTCTTC	CASGGQGGSYNEQFF	NA	TRBD1	TRBJ2-1	TRBV5-8
TGTGCCAGCAGTGAGCACGGGGGGAGAGGAGAAAAACTGTTTTTT	CASSEHGGRGEKLFF	NA	NA	TRBJ1-4	TRBV6-1
TGTGCCAGCAGTCGGGACATCGAAAGTGCCCCGCGGTCAGAGACCCAGTACTTC	CASSRDIESAPRSETQYF	NA	NA	TRBJ2-5	TRBV2
TGTGCCAGCAGCCGGCGAGGACAGGGGGAGGCTGGGGCCAACGTCCTGACTTTC	CASSRRGQGEAGANVLTF	NA	TRBD1	TRBJ2-6	TRBV7-9
TGTGCCAGCAGCCCATCAGGGGGCGGCAATCAGCCCCAGCATTTT	CASSPSGGGNQPQHF	NA	TRBD1	TRBJ1-5	TRBV7-9
TGTGCCAGTAGCAATAGGGCCGGGGGTAATCAGCCCCAGCATTTT	CASSNRAGGNQPQHF	NA	NA	TRBJ1-5	TRBV19
TGTGCCGGCGGGACAGGGGGGATCAACACTGAAGCTTTCTTT	CAGGTGGINTEAFF	NA	TRBD1	TRBJ1-1	TRBV7-9
TGTGCCAGCAGCTTAGGGACAGGGGGTTACTACAATGAGCAGTTCTTC	CASSLGTGGYYNEQFF	NA	TRBD1	TRBJ2-1	TRBV11-2
TGTGCCAGCTCACCAACAGCGGGAGGGCGAGAGACCCAGTACTTC	CASSPTAGGRETQYF	NA	TRBD2	TRBJ2-5	TRBV18
TGTGCCAGACGGACAGGGCCTAATGAAAAACTGTTTTTT	CARRTGPNEKLFF	few	TRBD1	TRBJ1-4	TRBV2
TGTGCCACCATACCGGGACAGGCATTCCACTATGGCTACACCTTC	CATIPGQAFHYGYTF	NA	TRBD1	TRBJ1-2	TRBV19
TGTGCCAGCAGCGTACCGAGAGACCTAGCGGGAGGGTTCAACAATGAGCAGTTCTTC	CASSVPRDLAGGFNNEQFF	NA	TRBD2	TRBJ2-1	TRBV9
TGTGCCAGCAGCCAACTAGCGGGAGGGCCTAGGAATGAGCAGTTCTTC	CASSQLAGGPRNEQFF	NA	TRBD2	TRBJ2-1	TRBV13
TGTGCCAGCAGTCGGGGGGATTATAGCAATCAGCCCCAGCATTTT	CASSRGDYSNQPQHF	NA	NA	TRBJ1-5	TRBV28
TGTGCCAGCAGTGAACTAGCGGGAGTCGCAGATACGCAGTATTTT	CASSELAGVADTQYF	NA	TRBD2	TRBJ2-3	TRBV2
TGTGCCAGTAGTGCGTCTTTGGCCGTGACTACCTACGAGCAGTACTTC	CASSASLAVTTYEQYF	NA	NA	TRBJ2-7	TRBV19
TGCGCCAGCAGCCGGGGGGCTGAAGCTTTCTTT	CASSRGAEAFF	few	NA	TRBJ1-1	TRBV4-1
TGTGCCAGCAGAACCGGGTCCCAGGGGGCTTCTGGAAACACCATATATTTT	CASRTGSQGASGNTIYF	NA	TRBD1	TRBJ1-3	TRBV28